This T cell receptor (beta chain) originates from a study of control samples from healthy donors and cancer patients. Deletions cut 1 base from V and 7 bases from J, with 12 bases between. Germline loops: CDR1 SGDLS, CDR2 YYNGEE. The CDR3 is made up of 14 amino acids. This clone was seen at least ten times. The data were produced by immunoSEQ multiplex PCR, yet TCRdb's version contains in-frame clones alone and is incomplete. The sample contains 85,000 to 100,000 clones, almost 85% of which appear only once. This sequence originates from a man in his 60s in good health. Sequenced input: blood. The chain combines TRBV9 with TRBJ2-1; D may be TRBD2 (5 bases). The CDR3 reads CASSVKTRGNEQFF. The CDR3, as DNA: TGTGCCAGCAGCGTAAAAACCCGAGGGAATGAGCAGTTCTTC.